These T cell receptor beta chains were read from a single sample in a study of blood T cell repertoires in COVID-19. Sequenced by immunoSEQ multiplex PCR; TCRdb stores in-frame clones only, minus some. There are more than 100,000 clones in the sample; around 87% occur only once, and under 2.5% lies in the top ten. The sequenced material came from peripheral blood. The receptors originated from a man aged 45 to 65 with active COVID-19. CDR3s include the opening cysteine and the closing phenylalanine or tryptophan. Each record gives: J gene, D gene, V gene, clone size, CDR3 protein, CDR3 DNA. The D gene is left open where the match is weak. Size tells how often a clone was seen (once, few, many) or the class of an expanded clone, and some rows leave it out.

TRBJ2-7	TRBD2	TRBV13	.	CASSYGGKLRGEQYF	TGTGCCAGCAGCTACGGGGGGAAATTAAGGGGCGAGCAGTACTTC
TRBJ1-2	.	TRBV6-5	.	CASRLEVGGGGYTF	TGTGCCAGCAGGCTAGAAGTAGGCGGAGGGGGCTACACCTTC
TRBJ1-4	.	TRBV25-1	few	CASSETGGGDEKLFF	TGTGCCAGCAGTGAAACGGGGGGTGGGGATGAAAAACTGTTTTTT
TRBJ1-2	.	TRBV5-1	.	CASSPRQDPMGYTF	TGCGCCAGCAGCCCGCGACAGGACCCTATGGGCTACACCTTC
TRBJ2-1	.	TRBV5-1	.	CASSLSGGGGPYNEQFF	TGCGCCAGCAGCCTCTCGGGGGGCGGGGGACCCTACAATGAGCAGTTCTTC
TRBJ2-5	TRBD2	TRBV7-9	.	CASSRLAGGPRETQYF	TGTGCCAGCAGCCGTCTAGCGGGGGGGCCTCGGGAGACCCAGTACTTC
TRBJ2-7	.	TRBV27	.	CASSLILSHSYEQYF	TGTGCCAGCAGTCTTATACTGTCCCACTCCTACGAGCAGTACTTC
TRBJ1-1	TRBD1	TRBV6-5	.	CASSRGQPNTEAFF	TGTGCCAGCAGCAGGGGACAGCCGAACACTGAAGCTTTCTTT
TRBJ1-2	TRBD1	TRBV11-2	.	CASRPTGGNYGYTF	TGTGCCAGCAGACCCACAGGGGGAAACTATGGCTACACCTTC
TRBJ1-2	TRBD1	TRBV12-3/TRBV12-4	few	CASSFSGGQGYTF	TGTGCCAGCAGTTTCTCAGGGGGCCAAGGCTACACCTTC
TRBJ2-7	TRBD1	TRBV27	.	CASSSVDRGEQYF	TGTGCCAGCAGTTCGGTGGACAGGGGCGAGCAGTACTTC
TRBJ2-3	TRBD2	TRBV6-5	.	CASRGLAGTDTQYF	TGTGCCAGCCGAGGACTAGCGGGAACAGATACGCAGTATTTT
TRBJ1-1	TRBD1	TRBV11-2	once	CASSLDREVYQVF	TGTGCCAGCAGCTTGGACAGGGAAGTTTACCAAGTTTTT
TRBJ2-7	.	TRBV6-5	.	CASSQGSYYEQYF	TGTGCCAGCAGTCAGGGATCTTACTACGAGCAGTACTTC
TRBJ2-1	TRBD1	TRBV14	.	CASSLPGTGSYNEQFF	TGTGCCAGCAGCCTACCCGGGACAGGGTCCTACAATGAGCAGTTCTTC
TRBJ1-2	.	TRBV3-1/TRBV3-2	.	CASSPLSVRIYGYTF	TGTGCCAGCAGCCCCCTCTCTGTCAGGATCTATGGCTACACCTTC
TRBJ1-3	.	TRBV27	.	CASSRTFSSGNTIYF	TGTGCCAGCAGTCGGACTTTCAGCTCTGGAAACACCATATATTTT
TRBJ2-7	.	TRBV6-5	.	CASQKGEDYEQYF	TGTGCCAGCCAAAAAGGGGAGGACTACGAGCAGTACTTC
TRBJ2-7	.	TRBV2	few	CAWGSSYEQYF	TGTGCCTGGGGCAGCTCCTACGAGCAGTACTTC
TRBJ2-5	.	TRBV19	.	CASSPQADRETQYF	TGTGCCAGTAGTCCCCAGGCCGACCGGGAGACCCAGTACTTC